A selection of T cell receptor beta chains follows, all from one sample in a study of shared clonotypes between healthy human individuals. This table comes from immunoSEQ multiplex PCR, and its TCRdb copy is limited to in-frame clones, with some not included. The data hold 1,100,000 or so clones, with about four fifths observed a single time. The sequencing sample was made of memory CD4+ T cells from PBMCs. These receptors all stem from a man aged 18 to 30 in good health. Some clones in this sample may be carry-over from other donors' samples. Each CDR3 is given with its conserved first and last residue. A D gene is named only where the DNA matches it firmly. Only part of the rows carry a size: once, few, many, or a class if the clone is expanded.

TRBJ1-3 . . TRBV25-1 TGTGCCAGCACCGGGACGGATGGAAACACCATATATTTT CASTGTDGNTIYF
TRBJ2-3 . . TRBV5-6 TGTGCCAGCAGCTCAGTGCTGGAGACTAGCACAGATACGCAGTATTTT CASSSVLETSTDTQYF
TRBJ2-7 once . TRBV5-6 TGTGCCAGCCCCGAGGGGATTAGCTCCTACGAGCAGTACTTC CASPEGISSYEQYF
TRBJ2-5 . TRBD1 TRBV7-3 TGTGCCAGCAGCCTGTTGGGACAGGCTCAAGAGACCCAGTACTTC CASSLLGQAQETQYF
TRBJ1-1 . TRBD1 TRBV2 TGTGCCACCCATCGGGGACAGGGGGCCTTGACTGAAGCTTTCTTT CATHRGQGALTEAFF
TRBJ2-2 once TRBD2 TRBV2 TGTGCCAGCAGTGACCGGACTAGGGCCGGGGAGCTGTTTTTT CASSDRTRAGELFF
TRBJ2-2 . TRBD2 TRBV5-1 TGCGCCAGCAGCTTGGCCCGGAGCGGGAGGATCACCGGGGAGCTGTTTTTT CASSLARSGRITGELFF
TRBJ2-7 . . TRBV7-9 TGTGCCAGCAGCTTAGGTGGCTTATCCTCTTCCGGGCAGTACTTC CASSLGGLSSSGQYF
TRBJ2-7 . . TRBV15 TGTGCCACCAGCAGAGGGGGGCTGGCCTACGAGCAGTACTTC CATSRGGLAYEQYF
TRBJ2-7 . TRBD1 TRBV29-1 TGCAGCACCCTGACAGGGGCCTTCGACGAGCAGTACTTC CSTLTGAFDEQYF
TRBJ1-1 . . TRBV28 TGTGCCAGCAGTCTCCCGAACACTGAAGCTTTCTTT CASSLPNTEAFF
TRBJ2-3 . . TRBV5-1 TGCGCCAGCAGCGTGAACACAGATACGCAGTATTTT CASSVNTDTQYF
TRBJ2-5 . TRBD2 TRBV7-2 TGTGCCAGCAGCTTATTGGGGGGGGACGAAGAGACCCAGTACTTC CASSLLGGDEETQYF
TRBJ2-1 . TRBD2 TRBV30 TGTGCCTGGAATGCGGGAGCCTCCTACAATGAGCAGTTCTTC CAWNAGASYNEQFF
TRBJ1-4 once TRBD1 TRBV19 TGTGCCAGCCAAATCCGGACAGGGCCGAATGAAAAACTGTTTTTT CASQIRTGPNEKLFF
TRBJ1-5 . . TRBV19 TGTGCCAGTAGTATTAACCAAAGGGCTCAGATTCAGCCCCAGCATTTT CASSINQRAQIQPQHF
TRBJ1-5 . . TRBV29-1 TGCAGCGTTGCCCTCTCAGGGTATAGCAATCAGCCCCAGCATTTT CSVALSGYSNQPQHF
TRBJ1-4 few . TRBV14 TGTGCCAGCAGCCAAGGGGCGGCCTCTAATGAAAAACTGTTTTTT CASSQGAASNEKLFF
TRBJ2-5 . TRBD1 TRBV29-1 TGCAGCGAGGGACAGGGGGAGACCCAGTACTTC CSEGQGETQYF
TRBJ2-3 . . TRBV18 TGTGCCAGCTCACCACGCGGGACTTTCACAGATACGCAGTATTTT CASSPRGTFTDTQYF
TRBJ1-5 . . TRBV5-6 TGTGCCAGCAGCACTCAGGGGTCGGGTCAGCCCCAGCATTTT CASSTQGSGQPQHF
TRBJ1-1 . TRBD1 TRBV12-5 TGTGCTAGTGGTTTGGGACAGGGCGGGGGCACTGAAGCTTTCTTT CASGLGQGGGTEAFF
TRBJ1-3 . . TRBV27 TGTGCCAGCAGTTTAAGCCCACCGGGAAACACCATATATTTT CASSLSPPGNTIYF
TRBJ1-5 . . TRBV4-3 TGCGCCAGCAGCCAAGATCAGACAGTGAATCAGCCCCAGCATTTT CASSQDQTVNQPQHF
TRBJ2-1 few . TRBV7-2 TGTGCCAGCAGCTTAGGGCTGGTGCGTAATGAGCAGTTCTTC CASSLGLVRNEQFF
TRBJ1-3 . . TRBV9 TGTGCCAGCAGCGTAGGACGGGCTGGAAACACCATATATTTT CASSVGRAGNTIYF
TRBJ1-5 few . TRBV28 TGTGCCAGCACCCTTGAGGGGCGAAGGGTTGGTTATGATCAGCCCCAGCATTTT CASTLEGRRVGYDQPQHF
TRBJ2-2 . TRBD1 TRBV7-9 TGTGCCAGCAGGCCCTCAGGGGGTAAAACCGGGGAGCTGTTTTTT CASRPSGGKTGELFF